This T cell receptor (beta chain) was captured in a study of blood T cell repertoires in COVID-19. This table comes from immunoSEQ multiplex PCR, and its TCRdb copy is limited to in-frame clones, with some not included. Of around 250,000 clones detected, over 75% appear once; the ten largest clones hold about 3.1%. Of note for this clone: The sample holds other DNA sequences that translate to the same CDR3.

The germline V gene encodes CDR1 MNHEY and CDR2 SMNVEV (reference sequence). V shed 1 base and J shed 5 bases, with 6 bases lying between them. The CDR3 totals 13 residues. This rearrangement joins TRBV27 to TRBJ2-1; the D gene is possibly TRBD1 (5 bases). The sequence was collected from a middle-aged woman who had been exposed to COVID-19. The sequenced material came from PBMCs or T cells enriched from blood (not recorded which). In DNA, the CDR3 is TGTGCCAGCAGTTTATTCAGGGACAATGAGCAGTTCTTC. Encoded protein: CASSLFRDNEQFF.